The 30 T cell receptor beta chains below all came from one sample that was sequenced in a study of identical twins. A single record per CDR3 protein comes from TCRdb applying MiXCR to the 5' RACE reads. The table lists fewer than 900,000 distinct CDR3 sequences, around 21% of them singletons. Separately, the same data were catalogued under a study of T cells expressing NK-cell markers.

What was sequenced was PBMCs. The receptors were gathered from a woman in her late teens or twenties in good health.

This clonotype was picked up a small number of times. This rearrangement joins TRBV20-1 to TRBJ2-1; 10 positions match TRBD2. J gave up 9 bases and V 5 bases, and 4 bases lay outside the gene matches. The CDR3 loop spans 12 amino acids. Germline V CDR1 and CDR2: DFQATT, SNEGSKA (reference sequence). The CDR3 loop reads CSAGTSVAEQFF. In nucleotides, the CDR3 is TGCAGTGCTGGGACTAGCGTGGCTGAGCAGTTCTTC.

This clonotype appeared a few times. V gene TRBV13 combines with J gene TRBJ2-2; the match to TRBD2 covers 8 bases. V was clipped by 5 bases and J by 5 bases; unmatched bases: 1. This CDR3 comprises 13 residues. Germline values: CDR1 PRHDT, CDR2 FYEKMQ (reference sequence). The CDR3 nucleotides read TGTGCCAGCAGCCGGGAGGGAACCGGGGAGCTGTTTTTT. Translated: CASSREGTGELFF.

V is TRBV20-1 and J is TRBJ2-7; 10 nucleotides align to TRBD1. Germline V gene lookup returns CDR1 DFQATT and CDR2 SNEGSKA (reference sequence). The J segment lost 6 bases and the V segment lost 6 bases, leaving 8 bases of the junction unmatched. CDR3 size: 13 residues. CDR3 sequence reads: CSATDRGRGEQYF. In DNA, the CDR3 is TGCAGTGCAACCGACAGGGGGCGCGGCGAGCAGTACTTC.

This clonotype came up a few times. The rearrangement uses TRBV30 and TRBJ1-2; 7 nucleotides align to TRBD1. The V segment lost 1 base and the J segment 2 bases; nucleotides outside the gene matches: 4. Germline CDR1 and CDR2: GTSNPN and SVGIG (reference sequence). This CDR3 has 14 amino acids. As DNA, the CDR3 is TGTGCCTGGAGTGGGCACAGGGGAAACTATGGCTACACCTTC. Protein sequence: CAWSGHRGNYGYTF.

The chain combines TRBV6-5 with TRBJ2-3; 8 positions match TRBD1. Unmatched junction bases numbered 8, after V lost 0 bases and J lost 15 bases. The CDR3 loop spans 13 amino acids. The germline gives CDR1 MNHEY, CDR2 SVGAGI. CDR3 loop: CASSYSRQGAQYF. CDR3 DNA sequence: TGTGCCAGCAGTTACTCGAGGCAGGGGGCCCAATATTTT.

J is TRBJ2-1 and V is TRBV5-5; 11 nucleotides align to TRBD2. Germline V lookup: CDR1 SGHKS, CDR2 YYEKEE (reference sequence). V lost 4 bases to trimming and J lost 5 bases; unmatched junction nucleotides: 5. This CDR3 is 15 amino acids long. The CDR3 loop reads CASSQTSGGNNEQFF. CDR3 bases: TGTGCCAGCAGCCAAACTAGCGGGGGCAACAATGAGCAGTTCTTC.

This clonotype was seen a few times. The chain has TRBV20-1 and TRBJ1-2; no firm D call. With 1 base removed from V and 7 bases from J, the gap between germline ends came to 10 bases. Looked up from germline, CDR1 is DFQATT and CDR2 is SNEGSKA (reference sequence). CDR3 length equals 12 residues. CDR3 loop: CSARAGPGGYTF. CDR3 nucleotides: TGCAGTGCTAGAGCAGGCCCGGGTGGCTACACCTTC.

The chain uses TRBV6-5 and TRBJ1-2, with D hard to call. Germline V gene sequence: CDR1 MNHEY, CDR2 SVGAGI. Trimming pared 0 bases from V and 4 bases from J, leaving 9 bases between. The CDR3 is made up of 14 amino acids. The CDR3 spells CASSYSLIAYGYTF. In nucleotides, the CDR3 is TGTGCCAGCAGTTACTCGTTAATTGCCTATGGCTACACCTTC.

The sample holds a few counts of this clonotype. This chain connects TRBV5-6 to TRBJ2-1, with 7 bases that match TRBD1. The V gene's germline CDR1 is SGHDT and CDR2 YYEEEE. This CDR3 spans 13 amino acids. The trim removed 9 bases at V and 4 bases at J, leaving 7 bases unmatched. In nucleotides, the CDR3 is TGTGCCACTACAGGGGAAGGGTACAATGAGCAGTTCTTC. The encoded protein is CATTGEGYNEQFF.

V is TRBV7-9 and J is TRBJ1-2; TRBD1 aligns across 7 bases. The germline gives CDR1 SEHNR, CDR2 FQNEAQ (reference sequence). The CDR3 runs 15 residues. The junction had 9 bases not matched to a gene; V was cut back by 4 bases and J by 4 bases. CDR3 sequence reads: CASSSFDRAGYGYTF. In DNA form, the CDR3 reads TGTGCCAGCAGCTCCTTTGACAGGGCGGGCTATGGCTACACCTTC.

The CDR3 spells CASSSRDRATTYEQYF. CDR3 coding DNA: TGTGCCAGCAGTTCCCGTGACAGGGCTACCACCTACGAGCAGTACTTC. The rearrangement uses TRBV12-3 or TRBV12-4 and TRBJ2-7; 7 bases align to TRBD1. This CDR3 spans 16 amino acids. Losses at the gene ends were 4 bases for V and 2 bases for J; bases not matched to a gene: 11.

CDR3 bases: TGCAGCGTTGATCCTACAGATACGCAGTATTTT. The encoded protein is CSVDPTDTQYF. The chain carries TRBV29-1 and TRBJ2-3; D remains ambiguous. V was cut by 3 bases and J by 3 bases, with 4 bases left in between. CDR1 SQVTM and CDR2 ANQGSEA come from the germline V gene. This CDR3 has 11 amino acids.

CDR3 loop: CASSYVAGVSYEQYF. The CDR3 bases are TGTGCCAGCAGTTACGTAGCGGGAGTCTCCTACGAGCAGTACTTC. This chain joins TRBV7-2 and TRBJ2-7; 9 bases agree with TRBD2. V gave up 6 bases and J gave up 0 bases; unmatched junction bases: 6. The length of the CDR3 is 15 residues. Germline-derived CDR1 and CDR2 are SGHTA and FQGNSA.

This clonotype was observed a few times. V and J are TRBV6-1 and TRBJ1-5; 7 bases match TRBD1. The length of the CDR3 is 13 residues. J gave up 5 bases and V 8 bases, and 6 bases lay outside the gene matches. Germline CDR1 MNHNS, CDR2 SASEGT. The CDR3 reads CASGGGGHQPQHF. The DNA for the CDR3 is TGTGCCAGCGGCGGAGGGGGCCATCAGCCCCAGCATTTT.

The genes are TRBV4-3 and TRBJ2-7; D ambiguous. CDR1 and CDR2 (germline): LGHNA, YSLEER. The CDR3 loop spans 14 amino acids. V was shortened by 1 base and J by 5 bases, with 12 bases between the two germline ends. The CDR3 spells CASSQVGTTDEQYF. The CDR3 DNA sequence: TGCGCCAGCAGCCAAGTTGGAACAACGGACGAGCAGTACTTC.

The V gene is TRBV20-1, the J gene TRBJ2-1; 8 nucleotides agree with TRBD2. This CDR3 region has 15 residues. The junction had 14 bases not matched to a gene; V was cut back by 6 bases and J by 7 bases. The V gene's germline CDR1 is DFQATT and CDR2 SNEGSKA (reference sequence). CDR3: CSAFRGLGGSNEQFF. DNA of the CDR3: TGCAGTGCCTTTCGGGGACTAGGAGGATCGAATGAGCAGTTCTTC.

This clonotype appeared many times. The chain links TRBV12-3 or TRBV12-4 to TRBJ1-5; D uncertain. V lost 3 bases, J lost 4 bases, and 7 bases lay in between. The CDR3 spans 13 residues. CDR3 sequence (DNA): TGTGCCAGCAGTTTGGGCCAGAATCAGCCCCAGCATTTT. It translates to CASSLGQNQPQHF.

Regarding this clonotype: A junction end diverges from the germline sequence, so it may reflect a read error. The chain is built from TRBV20-1 and TRBJ2-1, with D perhaps matching TRBD2 (5 bases). The germline gives CDR1 DFQATT, CDR2 SNEGSKA (reference sequence). The CDR3 is 16 residues long. The CDR3 loop is CCARGLPSLGRDEQFF. CDR3 nucleotides: TGCTGTGCTAGAGGTCTCCCTAGCCTCGGGCGGGATGAGCAGTTCTTC.

This clonotype was observed a handful of times. This chain links TRBV20-1 with TRBJ2-7; TRBD2 matches at 8 bases. Germline V gene lookup returns CDR1 DFQATT and CDR2 SNEGSKA (reference sequence). The CDR3 is 13 residues long. J gave up 2 bases and V 3 bases, and 3 bases lay outside the gene matches. As DNA, the CDR3 is TGCAGTGCTAGCGGGAGGGACACCTACGAGCAGTACTTC. This sequence encodes CSASGRDTYEQYF.

This clonotype was seen only once. This chain joins TRBV30 and TRBJ2-3; 10 nucleotides align to TRBD2. Germline CDR1 GTSNPN, CDR2 SVGIG (reference sequence). The CDR3 spans 15 residues. With 4 bases clipped from V and 4 bases from J, the junction kept 8 bases outside the gene matches. The CDR3 DNA sequence: TGTGCCTGGACAGAGCGGGAGGGATGGGCAGATACGCAGTATTTT. Amino acids: CAWTEREGWADTQYF.

The V and J genes are TRBV5-1 and TRBJ2-5; 8 bases fit TRBD2. J gave up 1 base and V 4 bases, and 3 bases lay outside the gene matches. CDR1 and CDR2 (germline): SGHRS, YFSETQ. This CDR3 region has 14 residues. Here the CDR3 reads CASSRGGFQETQYF. The DNA for the CDR3 is TGCGCCAGCAGCCGGGGGGGTTTCCAAGAGACCCAGTACTTC.

V usage is TRBV12-3 or TRBV12-4 and J usage is TRBJ2-5, with 7 bases that match TRBD1. CDR3 size: 13 residues. J was trimmed by 2 bases and V by 6 bases; bases with no gene match: 3. This CDR3 is CASRAGGQETQYF. The CDR3 region has the DNA TGTGCCAGCAGGGCAGGGGGTCAAGAGACCCAGTACTTC.

The V gene is TRBV20-1, the J gene TRBJ2-5; 8 nucleotides agree with TRBD2. Trimming removed 6 bases from V and 5 bases from J; junction bases left unmatched: 8. The length of the CDR3 is 13 residues. From germline, CDR1 is DFQATT and CDR2 SNEGSKA (reference sequence). The CDR3 loop is CSARGAGVETQYF. The CDR3 DNA reads as TGCAGTGCCCGGGGAGCGGGAGTGGAGACCCAGTACTTC.

The V and J genes are TRBV6-1 and TRBJ2-2; D uncertain. This CDR3 contains 13 residues. Trimming shortened V by 6 bases and J by 4 bases, and 9 bases separated the two germline ends. Per the germline V gene, CDR1 is MNHNS and CDR2 is SASEGT. CDR3 residues: CASSPQSTGELFF. The CDR3 nucleotides are TGTGCCAGCAGCCCGCAGAGCACCGGGGAGCTGTTTTTT.

About this clonotype itself: A read error may explain this, as a much larger clone is one base away. This chain links TRBV10-3 with TRBJ2-5; D uncertain. V lost 3 bases to trimming and J lost 4 bases, with 3 bases between them. Germline lookup yields CDR1 ENHRY and CDR2 SYGVKD. The CDR3 has 11 amino acids. CDR3 in amino acids: CAISDGETQYF. CDR3 DNA: TGTGCCATCAGTGACGGAGAGACCCAGTACTTC.

The rearrangement uses TRBV12-3 or TRBV12-4 and TRBJ2-3; 9 bases match TRBD2. The junction had 7 bases not matched to a gene; V was cut back by 3 bases and J by 3 bases. This CDR3 is 16 amino acids long. The CDR3 region is CASSFGAGGPTDTQYF. The CDR3 DNA follows: TGTGCCAGCAGTTTTGGAGCGGGGGGCCCGACAGATACGCAGTATTTT.

This clonotype occurred a few times. The V call is TRBV6-2 or TRBV6-3, the J call TRBJ2-5; D remains ambiguous. The V end lost 5 bases, the J end lost 2 bases, and 18 bases lay between the germline ends. Germline-derived CDR1 and CDR2 are MNHEY and SVGEGT. The CDR3 consists of 16 residues. CDR3 nucleotides: TGTGCCAGCAGTAACCTAAATCCGGGCCTACAAGAGACCCAGTACTTC. It codes for CASSNLNPGLQETQYF.

The chain recombines TRBV20-1 with TRBJ2-1, with D hard to call. This CDR3 is 14 amino acids long. CDR1 DFQATT and CDR2 SNEGSKA come from the germline V gene (reference sequence). Trimming took 5 bases from V and 0 from J, leaving 11 bases between them. CDR3 nucleotides: TGCAGTGCTGTATTTGTAAGCTCCTACAATGAGCAGTTCTTC. It codes for CSAVFVSSYNEQFF.

This clonotype was seen more than once but under ten times. The CDR3 is CAISPLMRISTDTQYF. The CDR3 DNA follows: TGTGCCATCAGTCCCTTAATGCGGATTAGCACAGATACGCAGTATTTT. The V and J genes are TRBV10-3 and TRBJ2-3; D is uncertain. The CDR3 consists of 16 residues. Germline loops: CDR1 ENHRY, CDR2 SYGVKD. V was clipped by 5 bases and J by 0 bases, with 15 bases between them.

CDR3 region: CATSDSRSGNNEQFF. In DNA, the CDR3 is TGTGCCACCAGTGATAGTAGATCGGGGAACAATGAGCAGTTCTTC. The genes are TRBV24-1 and TRBJ2-1; perhaps TRBD2 as D (5 bases). Germline CDR1 reads KGHDR; CDR2 reads SFDVKD. The length of the CDR3 is 15 residues. V was clipped by 3 bases and J by 5 bases, with 13 bases between them.